This TCR beta chain was observed in a study of T cells after yellow fever vaccination. As for the study in general: Low-cell-number fractions were prepared with SMART-Seq v4 Ultra Low Input.

This CDR3 spans 13 amino acids. With 6 bases clipped from V and 8 bases from J, the junction kept 6 bases outside the gene matches. Germline loops: CDR1 SGHRS, CDR2 YFSETQ. Study-wide results and limits: Some clonotypes, a small share, were shared between CD4 and CD8 compartments. After the booster, nearly 98% of CD4 and about 90% of CD8 primary-response clones were re-detected. Researchers cautioned that FACS-sorted repertoires could harbor abundant clonotypes contaminating from the bulk population.

TCRdb recomputed calls from the 5' RACE reads with MiXCR, one row per CDR3 protein. The sample comprises 200,000 or so distinct CDR3 sequences, roughly 6.2% of which are singletons, and 0.85% to 1.2% rests with the top ten. This clonotype was detected many times. Antigen unknown. This clonotype was sampled from a man aged 25 to 45 who received the YFV17D yellow fever vaccine. The J gene is TRBJ2-1, the V gene TRBV5-1; 9 nucleotides line up with TRBD2. The sequences come from CD4+ T cells sorted from PBMCs, collected on the day of the yellow fever booster vaccination. CDR3 coding DNA: TGCGCCAGCAAAATAGCGGGAGTCGATGAGCAGTTCTTC. Translating it yields CASKIAGVDEQFF.